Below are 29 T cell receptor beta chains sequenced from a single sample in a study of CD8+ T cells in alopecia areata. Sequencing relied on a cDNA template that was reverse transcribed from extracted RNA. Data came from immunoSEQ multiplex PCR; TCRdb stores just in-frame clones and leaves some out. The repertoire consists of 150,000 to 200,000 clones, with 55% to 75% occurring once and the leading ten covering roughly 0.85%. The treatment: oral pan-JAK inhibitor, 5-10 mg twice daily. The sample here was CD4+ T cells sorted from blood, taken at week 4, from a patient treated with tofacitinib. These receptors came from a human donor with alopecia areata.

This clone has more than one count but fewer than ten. As DNA, the CDR3 is TGTGCCAGCAGCTTAGATAGCGTGCGTGGGTACACCTTC. It encodes CASSLDSVRGYTF. The chain combines TRBV11-2 with TRBJ1-2; no firm D call. Germline V lookup: CDR1 SGHAT, CDR2 FQNNGV. Trimming took off 0 bases at V and 11 bases at J, with 13 bases between the two ends. The CDR3 is made up of 13 amino acids.

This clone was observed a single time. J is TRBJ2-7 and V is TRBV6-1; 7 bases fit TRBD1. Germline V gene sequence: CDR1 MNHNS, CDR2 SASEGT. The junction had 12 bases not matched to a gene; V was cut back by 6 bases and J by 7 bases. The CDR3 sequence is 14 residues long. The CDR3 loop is CASRGTAPTWEQYF. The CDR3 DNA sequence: TGTGCCAGCAGAGGGACAGCCCCTACGTGGGAGCAGTACTTC.

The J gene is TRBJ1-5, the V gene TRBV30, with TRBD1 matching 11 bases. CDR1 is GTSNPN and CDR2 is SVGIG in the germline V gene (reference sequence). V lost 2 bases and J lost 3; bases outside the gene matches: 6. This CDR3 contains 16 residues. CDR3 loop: CAWSPDRGPINQPQHF. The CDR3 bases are TGTGCCTGGAGTCCGGACAGGGGGCCTATCAATCAGCCCCAGCATTTT.

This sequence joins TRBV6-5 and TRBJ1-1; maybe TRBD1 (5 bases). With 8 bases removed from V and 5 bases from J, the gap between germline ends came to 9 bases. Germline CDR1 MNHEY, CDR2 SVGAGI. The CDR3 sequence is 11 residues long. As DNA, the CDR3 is TGTGCCAGCCGACAGCAAACTGAAGCTTTCTTT. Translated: CASRQQTEAFF.

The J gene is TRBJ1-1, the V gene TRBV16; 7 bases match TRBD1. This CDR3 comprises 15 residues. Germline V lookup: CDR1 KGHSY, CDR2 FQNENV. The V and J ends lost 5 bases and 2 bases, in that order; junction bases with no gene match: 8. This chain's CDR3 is CASSSLDRLNTEAFF. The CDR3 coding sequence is TGTGCCAGCAGCTCTCTGGACAGGCTTAACACTGAAGCTTTCTTT.

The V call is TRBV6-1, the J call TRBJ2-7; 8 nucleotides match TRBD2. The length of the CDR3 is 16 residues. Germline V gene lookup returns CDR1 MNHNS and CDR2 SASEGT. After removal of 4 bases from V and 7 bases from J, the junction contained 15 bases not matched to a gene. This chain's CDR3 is CASSAYLSGGPLEQYF. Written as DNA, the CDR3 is TGTGCCAGCAGTGCATACTTGAGCGGGGGTCCTCTGGAGCAGTACTTC.

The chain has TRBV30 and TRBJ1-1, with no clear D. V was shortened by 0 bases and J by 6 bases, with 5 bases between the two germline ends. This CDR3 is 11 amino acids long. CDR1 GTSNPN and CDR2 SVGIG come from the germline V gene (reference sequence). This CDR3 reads CAWSVMSEAFF. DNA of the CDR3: TGTGCCTGGAGTGTAATGTCTGAAGCTTTCTTT.

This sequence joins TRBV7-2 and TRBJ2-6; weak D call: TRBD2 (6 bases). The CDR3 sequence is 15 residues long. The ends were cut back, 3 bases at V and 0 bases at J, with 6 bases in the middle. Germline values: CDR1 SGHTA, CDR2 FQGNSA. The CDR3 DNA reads TGTGCCAGCAGCTTGGGGGGCTCTGGGGCCAACGTCCTGACTTTC. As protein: CASSLGGSGANVLTF.

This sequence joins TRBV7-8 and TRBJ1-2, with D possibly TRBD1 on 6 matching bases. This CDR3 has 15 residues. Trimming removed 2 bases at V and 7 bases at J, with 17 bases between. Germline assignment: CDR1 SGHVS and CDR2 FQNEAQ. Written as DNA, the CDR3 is TGTGCCAGCAGCTTATCGGGCAGGGGAGTCGGTGGCTACACCTTC. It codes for CASSLSGRGVGGYTF. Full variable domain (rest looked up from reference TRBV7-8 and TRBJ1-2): GAGVSQSPRYKVAKRGQDVALRCDPISGHVSLFWYQQALGQGPEFLTYFQNEAQLDKSGLPSDRFFAERPEGSVSTLKIQRTQQEDSAVYLCASSLSGRGVGGYTFGSGTRLTVV.

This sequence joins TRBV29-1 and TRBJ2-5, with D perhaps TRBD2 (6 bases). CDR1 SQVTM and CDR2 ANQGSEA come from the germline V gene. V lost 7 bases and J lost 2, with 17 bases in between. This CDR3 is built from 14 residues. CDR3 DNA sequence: TGCAGCGGAATGGACTCGGGAGCACAAGAGACCCAGTACTTC. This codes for CSGMDSGAQETQYF.

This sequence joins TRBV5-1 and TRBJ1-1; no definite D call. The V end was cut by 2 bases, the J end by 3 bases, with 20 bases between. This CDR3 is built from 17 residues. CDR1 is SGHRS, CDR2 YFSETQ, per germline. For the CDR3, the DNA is TGCGCCAGCAGCTTTGGTAGCGGGGAGGGAAGACACACTGAAGCTTTCTTT. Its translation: CASSFGSGEGRHTEAFF.

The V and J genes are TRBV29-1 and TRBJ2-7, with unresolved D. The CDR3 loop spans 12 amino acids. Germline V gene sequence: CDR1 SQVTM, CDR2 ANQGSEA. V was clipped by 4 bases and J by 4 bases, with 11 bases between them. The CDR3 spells CSVVINRYEQYF. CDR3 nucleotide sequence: TGCAGCGTTGTGATCAACCGGTACGAGCAGTACTTC.

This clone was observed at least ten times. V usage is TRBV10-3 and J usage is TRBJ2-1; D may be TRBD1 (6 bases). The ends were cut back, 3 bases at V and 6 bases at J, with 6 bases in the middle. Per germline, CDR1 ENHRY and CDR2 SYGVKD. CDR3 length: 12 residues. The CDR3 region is CAISEQGNEQFF. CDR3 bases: TGTGCCATCAGTGAACAGGGCAATGAGCAGTTCTTC.

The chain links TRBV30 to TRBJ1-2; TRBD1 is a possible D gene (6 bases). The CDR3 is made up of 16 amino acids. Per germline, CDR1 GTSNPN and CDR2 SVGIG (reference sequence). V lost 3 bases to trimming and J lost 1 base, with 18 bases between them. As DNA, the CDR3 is TGTGCCTGGAGCCGCGAGGACAGCTCTATTAACTATGGCTACACCTTC. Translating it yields CAWSREDSSINYGYTF. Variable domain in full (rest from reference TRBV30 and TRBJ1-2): SQTIHQWPATLVQPVGSPLSLECTVEGTSNPNLYWYRQAAGRGLQLLFYSVGIGQISSEVPQNLSASRPQDRQFILSSKKLLLSDSGFYLCAWSREDSSINYGYTFGSGTRLTVV.

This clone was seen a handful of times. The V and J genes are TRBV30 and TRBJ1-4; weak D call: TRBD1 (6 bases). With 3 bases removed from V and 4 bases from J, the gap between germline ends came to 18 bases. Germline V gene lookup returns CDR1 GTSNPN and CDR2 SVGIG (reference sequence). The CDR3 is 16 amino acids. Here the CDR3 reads CAWRARTGQRNEKLFF. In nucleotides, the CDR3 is TGTGCCTGGAGGGCCCGTACTGGACAGCGTAATGAAAAACTGTTTTTT.

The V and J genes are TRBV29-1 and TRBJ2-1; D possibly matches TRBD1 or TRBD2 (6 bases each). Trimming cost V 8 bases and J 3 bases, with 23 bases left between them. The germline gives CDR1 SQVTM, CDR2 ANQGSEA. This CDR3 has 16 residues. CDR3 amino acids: CSLYRRQVGGYNEQFF. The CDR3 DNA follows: TGCAGCTTATATCGCCGACAGGTGGGAGGCTACAATGAGCAGTTCTTC.

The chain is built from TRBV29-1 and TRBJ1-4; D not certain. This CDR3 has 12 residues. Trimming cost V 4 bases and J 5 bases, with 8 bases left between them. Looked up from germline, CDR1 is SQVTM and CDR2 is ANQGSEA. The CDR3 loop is CSVGGDNEKLFF. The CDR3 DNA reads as TGCAGCGTTGGTGGCGACAATGAAAAACTGTTTTTT.

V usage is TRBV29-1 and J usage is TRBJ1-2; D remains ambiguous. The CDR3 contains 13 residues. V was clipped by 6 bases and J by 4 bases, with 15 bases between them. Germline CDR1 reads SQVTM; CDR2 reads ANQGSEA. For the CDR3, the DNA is TGCAGCGTAAGCATGGTTGGGTTCTATGGCTACACCTTC. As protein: CSVSMVGFYGYTF.

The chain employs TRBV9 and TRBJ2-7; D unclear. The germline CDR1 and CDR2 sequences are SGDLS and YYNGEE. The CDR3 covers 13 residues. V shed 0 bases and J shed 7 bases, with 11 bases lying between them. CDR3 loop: CASSVDGRWEQYF. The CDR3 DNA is TGTGCCAGCAGCGTAGATGGCCGATGGGAGCAGTACTTC.

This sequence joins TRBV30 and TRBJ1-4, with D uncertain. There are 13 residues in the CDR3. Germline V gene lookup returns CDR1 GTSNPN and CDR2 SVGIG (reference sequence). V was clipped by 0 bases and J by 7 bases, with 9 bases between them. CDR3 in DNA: TGTGCCTGGAGTGTTGGAAGGACTGAAAAACTGTTTTTT. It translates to CAWSVGRTEKLFF.

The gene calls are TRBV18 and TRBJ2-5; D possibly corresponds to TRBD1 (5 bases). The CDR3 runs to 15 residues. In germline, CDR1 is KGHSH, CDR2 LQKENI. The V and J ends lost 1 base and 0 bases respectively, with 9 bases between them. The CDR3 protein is CASSPQGSYQETQYF. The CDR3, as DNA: TGTGCCAGCTCACCACAGGGGTCGTACCAAGAGACCCAGTACTTC. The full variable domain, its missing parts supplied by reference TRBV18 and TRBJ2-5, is NAGVMQNPRHLVRRRGQEARLRCSPMKGHSHVYWYRQLPEEGLKFMVYLQKENIIDESGMPKERFSAEFPKEGPSILRIQQVVRGDSAAYFCASSPQGSYQETQYFGPGTRLLVL.

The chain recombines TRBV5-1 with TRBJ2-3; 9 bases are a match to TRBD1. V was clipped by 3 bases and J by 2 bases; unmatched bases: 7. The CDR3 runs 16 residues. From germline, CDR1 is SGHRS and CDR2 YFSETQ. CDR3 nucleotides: TGCGCCAGCAGCTCCCGGACAGGGGCCAACACAGATACGCAGTATTTT. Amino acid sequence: CASSSRTGANTDTQYF.

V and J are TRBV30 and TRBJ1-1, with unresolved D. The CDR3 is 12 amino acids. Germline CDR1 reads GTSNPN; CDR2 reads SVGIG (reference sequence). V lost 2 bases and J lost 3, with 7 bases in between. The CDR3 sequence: CAWSPWDTEAFF. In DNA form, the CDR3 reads TGTGCCTGGAGTCCTTGGGACACTGAAGCTTTCTTT.

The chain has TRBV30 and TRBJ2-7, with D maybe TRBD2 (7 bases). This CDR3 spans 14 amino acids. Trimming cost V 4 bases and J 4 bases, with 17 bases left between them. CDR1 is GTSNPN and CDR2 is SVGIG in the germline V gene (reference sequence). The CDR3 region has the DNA TGTGCCTGGAAAAAGGGCGGGGGCACGTACGAGCAGTACTTC. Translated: CAWKKGGGTYEQYF.

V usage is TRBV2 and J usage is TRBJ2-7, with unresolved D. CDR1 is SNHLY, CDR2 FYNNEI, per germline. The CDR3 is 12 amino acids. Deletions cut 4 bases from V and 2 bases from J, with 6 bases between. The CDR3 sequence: CASSVSAYEQYF. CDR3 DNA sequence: TGTGCCAGCAGTGTCTCGGCCTACGAGCAGTACTTC.

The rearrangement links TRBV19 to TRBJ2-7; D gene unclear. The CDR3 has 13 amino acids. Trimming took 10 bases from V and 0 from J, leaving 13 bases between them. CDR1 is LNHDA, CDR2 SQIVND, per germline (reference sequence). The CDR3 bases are TGTGCCACCCGAGACACGAGCTCCTACGAGCAGTACTTC. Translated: CATRDTSSYEQYF.

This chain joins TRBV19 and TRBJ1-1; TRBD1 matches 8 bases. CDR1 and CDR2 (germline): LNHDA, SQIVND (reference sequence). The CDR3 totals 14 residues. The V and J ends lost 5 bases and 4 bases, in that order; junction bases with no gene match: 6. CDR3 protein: CASSRRTGSTEAFF. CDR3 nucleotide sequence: TGTGCCAGTAGTCGCCGGACAGGGAGCACTGAAGCTTTCTTT.

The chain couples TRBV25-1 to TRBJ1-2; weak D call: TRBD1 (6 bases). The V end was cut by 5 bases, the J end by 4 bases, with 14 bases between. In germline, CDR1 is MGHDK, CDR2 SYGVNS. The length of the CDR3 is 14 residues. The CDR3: CASSRGTGIYGYTF. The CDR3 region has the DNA TGTGCCAGCAGTAGGGGAACAGGGATCTATGGCTACACCTTC.

For the CDR3, the DNA is TGTGCCAGCAGCGTAGCTATAGCGGGGGCCTCCCTGTCGTCCGGGGAGCTGTTTTTT. Protein product: CASSVAIAGASLSSGELFF. The rearrangement uses TRBV9 and TRBJ2-2; TRBD2 matches at 9 bases. V was pared by 0 bases and J by 6 bases, with 15 bases of the junction left unmatched. The CDR3 spans 19 residues. CDR1 is SGDLS and CDR2 is YYNGEE in the germline V gene. The full variable domain, in which reference TRBV9 and TRBJ2-2 provide the parts outside the CDR3, is DSGVTQTPKHLITATGQRVTLRCSPRSGDLSVYWYQQSLDQGLQFLIQYYNGEERAKGNILERFSAQQFPDLHSELNLSSLELGDSALYFCASSVAIAGASLSSGELFFGEGSRLTVL.